The 27 T cell receptor beta chains below all came from one sample that was sequenced in a study of T cell responses to AZD1222 COVID-19 vaccine. Using immunoSEQ multiplex PCR, the repertoire was profiled, and TCRdb retains in-frame clones only, with some absent. The sample holds some 120,000 clones; over 75% are singletons and the top ten take just under 9.5%. The sequenced sample was peripheral blood, obtained on day 0 of AZD1222 vaccination. The source of these receptors is an adult in good health.

CDR3 sequence reads: CASSPNSPGELFF. In DNA, the CDR3 is TGTGCCAGCTCACCAAATAGTCCCGGGGAGCTGTTTTTT. The genes are TRBV18 and TRBJ2-2, with D hard to call. CDR3 size: 13 residues. Germline V gives CDR1 KGHSH, CDR2 LQKENI. Trimming left V 2 bases short and J 6 bases short, with 7 bases between. Based on the CDR3 plus reference TRBV18 and TRBJ2-2, the full variable domain is NAGVMQNPRHLVRRRGQEARLRCSPMKGHSHVYWYRQLPEEGLKFMVYLQKENIIDESGMPKERFSAEFPKEGPSILRIQQVVRGDSAAYFCASSPNSPGELFFGEGSRLTVL.

This sequence joins TRBV30 and TRBJ1-1, with a tentative D call TRBD1 (5 bases). Trimming took 0 bases from V and 9 from J, leaving 11 bases between them. This CDR3 has 12 residues. Germline V CDR1 and CDR2: GTSNPN, SVGIG (reference sequence). The CDR3 loop is CAWSVGAFQAFF. The DNA for the CDR3 is TGTGCCTGGAGTGTAGGGGCCTTTCAAGCTTTCTTT.

This chain connects TRBV11-2 to TRBJ2-7; weak D call: TRBD2 (6 bases). Germline CDR1 reads SGHAT; CDR2 reads FQNNGV. V was clipped by 1 base and J by 2 bases, with 15 bases between them. CDR3 length: 16 residues. The CDR3 sequence: CASSLGVGGPTYEQYF. The CDR3 coding sequence is TGTGCCAGCAGCTTAGGGGTGGGGGGTCCGACCTACGAGCAGTACTTC.

This clone has a count of ten or more. The chain carries TRBV15 and TRBJ2-1; 10 nucleotides match TRBD2. V shed 5 bases and J 5 bases; nucleotides not matched to a gene: 9. The CDR3 contains 16 residues. Per the germline V gene, CDR1 is LNHNV and CDR2 is YYDKDF (reference sequence). CDR3 protein: CATSGAPSGGNNEQFF. As DNA, the CDR3 is TGTGCCACCAGCGGAGCTCCTAGCGGGGGAAACAATGAGCAGTTCTTC.

The chain employs TRBV7-9 and TRBJ1-6, with 8 nucleotides matching TRBD1. CDR1 is SEHNR, CDR2 FQNEAQ, per germline (reference sequence). V dropped 5 bases and J dropped 15; count of bases not matched to a gene: 3. This CDR3 contains 11 residues. The DNA for the CDR3 is TGTGCCAGCAGCCAGACAGGGGACCTCCACTTT. It yields the protein CASSQTGDLHF.

The rearrangement joins TRBV2 to TRBJ1-2; 9 bases fit TRBD1. The CDR3 runs to 13 residues. Germline V gene sequence: CDR1 SNHLY, CDR2 FYNNEI. With V trimmed by 8 bases and J by 6 bases, 7 bases remained unmatched. In nucleotides, the CDR3 is TGTGCCAGCCTGGGACAGGGAATTGATGGCTACACCTTC. It specifies CASLGQGIDGYTF.

The chain couples TRBV7-2 to TRBJ1-1; D is unclear. Trimming removed 5 bases from V and 0 bases from J, with 10 bases in between. The CDR3 extends over 14 amino acids. Germline V CDR1 and CDR2: SGHTA, FQGNSA. CDR3 loop: CASSQGRMNTEAFF. The CDR3 region has the DNA TGTGCCAGCAGCCAAGGGCGGATGAACACTGAAGCTTTCTTT.

The rearrangement links TRBV28 to TRBJ2-7; 7 bases map to TRBD1. The CDR3 loop spans 14 amino acids. The ends lost 3 bases at V and 2 bases at J; junction bases unmatched: 4. The germline V gene has CDR1 MDHEN and CDR2 SYDVKM. The CDR3 sequence is CASSFRQGAYEQYF. DNA of the CDR3: TGTGCCAGCAGTTTCCGCCAGGGGGCCTACGAGCAGTACTTC.

The rearrangement uses TRBV15 and TRBJ1-4; D is unresolved. Germline V lookup: CDR1 LNHNV, CDR2 YYDKDF (reference sequence). The V and J ends lost 3 bases and 5 bases respectively, with 19 bases between them. The CDR3 consists of 17 residues. CDR3 loop: CATSSPFDGSGNEKLFF. For the CDR3, the DNA is TGTGCCACCAGCAGTCCCTTTGACGGGTCGGGGAATGAAAAACTGTTTTTT.

This sequence joins TRBV10-3 and TRBJ2-7, with D perhaps matching TRBD2 (6 bases). This CDR3 has 17 amino acids. V dropped 6 bases and J dropped 2 bases, with 23 bases sitting between them. CDR1 and CDR2 (germline): ENHRY, SYGVKD. The CDR3 sequence: CAISFDRDSSPAYEQYF. DNA for the CDR3: TGTGCCATCAGCTTTGACCGGGACTCCTCTCCAGCCTACGAGCAGTACTTC.

This sequence joins TRBV28 and TRBJ1-2, with D possibly TRBD1 on 6 matching bases. Germline-derived CDR1 and CDR2 are MDHEN and SYDVKM. The ends were cut back, 8 bases at V and 2 bases at J, with 12 bases in the middle. The CDR3 consists of 13 residues. CDR3 in DNA: TGTGCCAGCGGTTCGCAGGGGAACTATGGCTACACCTTC. Translating gives CASGSQGNYGYTF.

The rearrangement uses TRBV27 and TRBJ1-2; possibly TRBD1 for D (6 bases). Per the germline V gene, CDR1 is MNHEY and CDR2 is SMNVEV (reference sequence). There are 13 residues in the CDR3. V dropped 10 bases and J dropped 7 bases, with 19 bases sitting between them. CDR3 sequence reads: CATRTTGKVGYTF. The CDR3 nucleotides read TGTGCCACCAGGACAACAGGGAAGGTTGGCTACACCTTC.

The rearrangement uses TRBV30 and TRBJ2-1, with a tentative D call TRBD2 (5 bases). In germline, CDR1 is GTSNPN, CDR2 SVGIG (reference sequence). The V and J ends lost 8 bases and 5 bases respectively, with 13 bases between them. This CDR3 has 12 amino acids. The CDR3 nucleotides are TGTGCCGGATCGGGGAACCACAATGAGCAGTTCTTC. This translates into CAGSGNHNEQFF.

The J gene is TRBJ2-2, the V gene TRBV27; 9 bases agree with TRBD1. The CDR3 spans 17 residues. CDR1 and CDR2 from the germline V gene are MNHEY and SMNVEV (reference sequence). Trimming took 3 bases from V and 6 from J; bases not matched to a gene: 11. The CDR3 spells CASSFERGQGKAGELFF. Here the CDR3 DNA reads TGTGCCAGCAGTTTCGAAAGAGGACAGGGGAAAGCCGGGGAGCTGTTTTTT.

This clone is a singleton in its sample. The chain couples TRBV7-2 to TRBJ1-2; D unclear. This CDR3 contains 11 residues. Germline CDR1 SGHTA, CDR2 FQGNSA. Trimming left V 6 bases short and J 4 bases short, with 6 bases between. CDR3 DNA: TGTGCCAGCAGGGAGGGCTATGGCTACACCTTC. It specifies CASREGYGYTF.

The chain combines TRBV6-5 with TRBJ2-7; weak D call: TRBD2 (5 bases). CDR1 is MNHEY and CDR2 is SVGAGI in the germline V gene. Trimming removed 0 bases from V and 3 bases from J, with 9 bases in between. CDR3 length: 14 amino acids. CDR3 sequence (DNA): TGTGCCAGCAGTTACTCTTCGGGGAACTACGAGCAGTACTTC. Encoded protein: CASSYSSGNYEQYF.

This rearrangement joins TRBV19 to TRBJ2-7; 9 bases map to TRBD1. This CDR3 contains 13 residues. The germline V gene encodes CDR1 LNHDA and CDR2 SQIVND (reference sequence). V gave up 6 bases and J gave up 3 bases; unmatched junction bases: 3. The CDR3 DNA reads as TGTGCCAGTAGGCGGGGACAGGGCTACGAGCAGTACTTC. It translates to CASRRGQGYEQYF.

The genes are TRBV29-1 and TRBJ1-1; D is uncertain. This CDR3 spans 13 amino acids. Trimming removed 3 bases at V and 4 bases at J, with 12 bases between. Germline lookup yields CDR1 SQVTM and CDR2 ANQGSEA. The CDR3 coding sequence is TGCAGCGTTGATAGGAGTGATTCCACTGAAGCTTTCTTT. Amino acid sequence: CSVDRSDSTEAFF. The complete variable domain, with remaining parts taken from reference TRBV29-1 and TRBJ1-1, reads SAVISQKPSRDICQRGTSLTIQCQVDSQVTMMFWYRQQPGQSLTLIATANQGSEATYESGFVIDKFPISRPNLTFSTLTVSNMSPEDSSIYLCSVDRSDSTEAFFGQGTRLTVV.

V gene TRBV6-5 combines with J gene TRBJ1-1; D may be TRBD1 (5 bases). This CDR3 is built from 13 residues. V lost 2 bases and J 5 bases, leaving 9 bases between the germline ends. Looked up from germline, CDR1 is MNHEY and CDR2 is SVGAGI. This CDR3 reads CASSYQGGTEAFF. The DNA for the CDR3 is TGTGCCAGCAGTTACCAGGGAGGGACTGAAGCTTTCTTT.

The V call is TRBV7-3, the J call TRBJ2-1; D perhaps matches TRBD2 (5 bases). V lost 7 bases and J 5 bases, leaving 18 bases between the germline ends. This CDR3 has 15 amino acids. Germline loops: CDR1 SGHTA, CDR2 FQGTGA. CDR3: CASKRAAPSDNEQFF. The DNA of the CDR3 is TGTGCCAGCAAGCGAGCGGCCCCCTCTGACAATGAGCAGTTCTTC.

The rearrangement joins TRBV24-1 to TRBJ2-3, with no clear D. CDR3 length equals 14 residues. Germline CDR1 reads KGHDR; CDR2 reads SFDVKD. Trimming pared 3 bases from V and 0 bases from J, leaving 6 bases between. The CDR3 DNA sequence: TGTGCCACCAGTGATACCCGGAGCACAGATACGCAGTATTTT. Protein sequence: CATSDTRSTDTQYF.

The J gene is TRBJ2-7, the V gene TRBV7-2; the D is unclear. V was shortened by 0 bases and J by 2 bases, with 8 bases between the two germline ends. The germline CDR1 and CDR2 sequences are SGHTA and FQGNSA. The CDR3 runs 14 residues. The CDR3: CASSLAARTYEQYF. The CDR3 DNA follows: TGTGCCAGCAGCTTAGCGGCGAGGACCTACGAGCAGTACTTC.

The V gene is TRBV6-5, the J gene TRBJ1-1, with D possibly TRBD1 on 5 matching bases. V was shortened by 6 bases and J by 1 base, with 15 bases between the two germline ends. The CDR3 contains 15 residues. CDR1 MNHEY and CDR2 SVGAGI come from the germline V gene. The CDR3 sequence is CASSLTGPSNTEAFF. CDR3 nucleotides: TGTGCCAGCAGCTTAACAGGTCCGTCGAACACTGAAGCTTTCTTT.

The chain uses TRBV12-3 or TRBV12-4 and TRBJ1-3; D unclear. V was clipped by 3 bases and J by 2 bases, with 5 bases between them. The CDR3 covers 13 residues. The CDR3 DNA sequence: TGTGCCAGCAGTTTCCTGGCTGGAAACACCATATATTTT. This encodes CASSFLAGNTIYF.

The chain carries TRBV19 and TRBJ1-5; D remains ambiguous. The germline V gene has CDR1 LNHDA and CDR2 SQIVND (reference sequence). Between the trimmed V and J ends, which lost 7 bases and 6 bases, there was a span of 13 bases. The CDR3 loop spans 13 amino acids. The CDR3 is CASTDQWSQPQHF. DNA of the CDR3: TGTGCCAGTACCGACCAGTGGAGTCAGCCCCAGCATTTT.

The chain combines TRBV7-3 with TRBJ1-3; D not certain. V lost 5 bases and J 1 base, leaving 9 bases between the germline ends. The CDR3 length is 14 residues. Germline V gene lookup returns CDR1 SGHTA and CDR2 FQGTGA. The CDR3 here is CASSDEKSGNTIYF. The DNA for the CDR3 is TGTGCCAGCAGCGATGAGAAGTCTGGAAACACCATATATTTT.

This chain links TRBV14 with TRBJ1-6, with TRBD1 as a possible D gene (6 bases). The CDR3 length is 14 residues. Per the germline V gene, CDR1 is SGHDN and CDR2 is FVKESK. The ends were cut back, 4 bases at V and 7 bases at J, with 11 bases in the middle. CDR3 nucleotides: TGTGCCAGCAGCCGGGGGGGCCTCAATTCACCCCTCCACTTT. This codes for CASSRGGLNSPLHF.